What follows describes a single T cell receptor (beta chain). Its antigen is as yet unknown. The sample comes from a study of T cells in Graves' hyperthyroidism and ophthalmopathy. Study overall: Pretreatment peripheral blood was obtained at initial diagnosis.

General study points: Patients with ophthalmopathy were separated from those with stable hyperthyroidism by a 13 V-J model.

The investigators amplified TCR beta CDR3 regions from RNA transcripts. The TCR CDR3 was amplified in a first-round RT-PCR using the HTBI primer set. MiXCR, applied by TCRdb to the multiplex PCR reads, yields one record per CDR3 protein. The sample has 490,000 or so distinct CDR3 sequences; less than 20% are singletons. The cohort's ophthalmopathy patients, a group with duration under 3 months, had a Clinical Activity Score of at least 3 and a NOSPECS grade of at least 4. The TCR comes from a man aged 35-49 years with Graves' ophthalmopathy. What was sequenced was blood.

CDR3 nucleotides: TGTGCCAGCAGTCAGCTCGGGGGAGGGGGCGGCTATGGCTACACCTTC. Protein sequence: CASSQLGGGGGYGYTF. The J gene is TRBJ1-2, the V gene TRBV28, with 7 bases fitting TRBD1. Germline CDR1 reads MDHEN; CDR2 reads SYDVKM. V lost 5 bases, J lost 4 bases, and 13 bases stayed unmatched. The CDR3 length is 16 residues.